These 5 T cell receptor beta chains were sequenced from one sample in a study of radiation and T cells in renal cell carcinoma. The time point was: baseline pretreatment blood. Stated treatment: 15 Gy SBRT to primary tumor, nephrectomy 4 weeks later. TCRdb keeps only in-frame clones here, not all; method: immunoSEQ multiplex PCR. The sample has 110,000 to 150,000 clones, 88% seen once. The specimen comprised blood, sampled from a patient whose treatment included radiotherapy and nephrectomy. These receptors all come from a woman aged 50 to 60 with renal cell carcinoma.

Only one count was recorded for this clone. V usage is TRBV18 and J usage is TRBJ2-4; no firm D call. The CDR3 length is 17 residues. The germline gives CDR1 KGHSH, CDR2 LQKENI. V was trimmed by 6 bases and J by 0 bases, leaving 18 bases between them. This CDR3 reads CASSNFRDALAKNIQYF. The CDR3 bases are TGTGCCAGCTCCAATTTCAGAGACGCCCTAGCCAAAAACATTCAGTACTTC.

As DNA, the CDR3 is TGTGCCAGCAGCCAAGGACTAGCGGGGGCCTCCTACGAGCAGTACTTC. This encodes CASSQGLAGASYEQYF. The chain carries TRBV4-2 and TRBJ2-7; TRBD2 agrees at 12 bases. Germline V gene lookup returns CDR1 LGHNA and CDR2 YNFKEQ. The CDR3 consists of 16 residues. The V segment lost 1 base and the J segment 0 bases; nucleotides outside the gene matches: 1.

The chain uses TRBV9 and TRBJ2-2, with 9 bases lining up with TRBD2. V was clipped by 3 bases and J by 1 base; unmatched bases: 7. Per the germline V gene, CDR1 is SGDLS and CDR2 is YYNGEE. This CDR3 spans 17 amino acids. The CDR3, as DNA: TGTGCCAGCAGCGCGAGGTCTAGCGGGGTGAACACCGGGGAGCTGTTTTTT. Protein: CASSARSSGVNTGELFF. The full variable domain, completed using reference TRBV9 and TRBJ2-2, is DSGVTQTPKHLITATGQRVTLRCSPRSGDLSVYWYQQSLDQGLQFLIQYYNGEERAKGNILERFSAQQFPDLHSELNLSSLELGDSALYFCASSARSSGVNTGELFFGEGSRLTVL.

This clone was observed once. CDR3 loop: CASRGPKETQYF. DNA of the CDR3: TGTGCCTCCCGTGGGCCCAAAGAGACCCAGTACTTC. The chain has TRBV11-2 and TRBJ2-5; unclear D gene. CDR1 SGHAT and CDR2 FQNNGV come from the germline V gene. This CDR3 contains 12 residues. The V and J ends lost 11 bases and 3 bases respectively, with 13 bases between them.

CDR3 in DNA: TGTGCCAGCAGCCTCCTTCGGGACTCCCGGTATGAGCAGTTCTTC. This encodes CASSLLRDSRYEQFF. This rearrangement joins TRBV7-9 to TRBJ2-1; possible D gene TRBD2, 6 bases. The CDR3 is made up of 15 amino acids. Germline loops: CDR1 SEHNR, CDR2 FQNEAQ (reference sequence). Trimming shortened V by 5 bases and J by 8 bases, and 19 bases separated the two germline ends.